The clone carrying this T cell receptor beta chain was seen only a few times. Its antigen is not known. The TCRbeta library incorporated unique molecular identifiers. TCRdb processed the PCR reads anew with MiXCR; each CDR3 protein has one entry. The sample holds fewer than 250,000 distinct CDR3 sequences, over 15% seen once. The CDR3 is made up of 19 amino acids. CDR1 is SGHVS and CDR2 is FNYEAQ in the germline V gene. J lost 4 bases, V lost 2 bases, and 15 bases had no gene match. The data are from a study of T-cell reconstitution after alpha-beta-depleted transplantation in children. Whole-study results and caveats: Expanded graft clones numbering several hundred reportedly gave rise to alpha-beta T cells about two months after transplant.

Sequenced material: PBMCs, mostly from graft donor cells, taken 360 days after TCRalphabeta/CD19-depleted stem cell transplant. This sequence was found in a male patient aged 2-15 years who had a stem cell transplant for acute lymphoblastic leukemia, so the T cells may come from the graft donor. V usage is TRBV7-6 and J usage is TRBJ2-2; 8 bases line up with TRBD2. The CDR3 region is CASSLTALGRGVGTGELFF. The CDR3 DNA is TGTGCCAGCAGCTTAACCGCATTAGGGCGGGGGGTCGGCACCGGGGAGCTGTTTTTT.